Below, 22 T cell receptor beta chains from the same sample are listed, as sequenced in a study of blood T cell repertoires in COVID-19. Sequenced by immunoSEQ multiplex PCR; TCRdb stores in-frame clones only, minus some. The sample consists of 200,000 to 250,000 clones, 84% of them appearing once. Material for sequencing was PBMCs or T cells enriched from blood (not recorded which). Receptors were obtained from a man aged 55 to 70 who had recovered from COVID-19.

Here the CDR3 reads CASSLGTSKETQYF. The CDR3, as DNA: TGCGCCAGCAGCTTGGGCACTAGTAAAGAGACCCAGTACTTC. The chain employs TRBV5-1 and TRBJ2-5; TRBD2 might be the D (5 bases). Trimming removed 0 bases at V and 3 bases at J, with 9 bases between. The CDR3 runs to 14 residues. Germline V lookup: CDR1 SGHRS, CDR2 YFSETQ.

The rearrangement joins TRBV19 to TRBJ1-3, with 7 bases identical to TRBD1. Germline V gene data show CDR1 as LNHDA and CDR2 as SQIVND (reference sequence). The V and J ends lost 3 bases and 4 bases, in that order; junction bases with no gene match: 12. CDR3 length equals 17 residues. CDR3 sequence (DNA): TGTGCCAGTAGTATTCAGGGTCAAGGGGGCTTAGGAAACACCATATATTTT. Protein: CASSIQGQGGLGNTIYF.

The chain employs TRBV7-9 and TRBJ1-5; D not resolved. In germline, CDR1 is SEHNR, CDR2 FQNEAQ (reference sequence). V shed 5 bases and J shed 8 bases, with 10 bases lying between them. This CDR3 comprises 12 residues. In nucleotides, the CDR3 is TGTGCCAGCAGCAATCCGGGAAAGCCCCAGCATTTT. Its protein is CASSNPGKPQHF.

The V gene is TRBV5-8, the J gene TRBJ2-4; weak D call: TRBD1 (5 bases). V dropped 4 bases and J dropped 7 bases, with 18 bases sitting between them. The CDR3 is made up of 15 amino acids. Looked up from germline, CDR1 is SGHTS and CDR2 is YDEGEE. The CDR3 DNA follows: TGTGCCAGCAGCGAAGTGGGGCCCGGTACCAACATTCAGTACTTC. Translation gives CASSEVGPGTNIQYF. Full variable domain (remainder filled in from reference TRBV5-8 and TRBJ2-4): EAGVTQSPTHLIKTRGQQATLRCSPISGHTSVYWYQQALGLGLQFLLWYDEGEERNRGNFPPRFSGRQFPNYSSELNVNALELEDSALYLCASSEVGPGTNIQYFGAGTRLSVL.

Concerning this clone itself: The junction does not match germline at one end; this may be a read error. The chain uses TRBV7-7 and TRBJ2-7, with TRBD2 identical over 11 bases. CDR1 SSHAT and CDR2 FNYEAQ come from the germline V gene (reference sequence). This CDR3 has 17 amino acids. The CDR3 coding sequence is TGTGCTAGCAGCCCAGTAATGACTAGCGGGGCTTACTACGAGCAGTACTTC. This encodes CASSPVMTSGAYYEQYF.

V usage is TRBV3-1 (or the pseudogene TRBV3-2) and J usage is TRBJ2-5; TRBD2 matches 10 bases. The CDR3 length is 16 residues. CDR1 and CDR2 from the germline V gene are LGHDT and YNNKEL (reference sequence). The J segment lost 1 base and the V segment lost 1 base, leaving 3 bases of the junction unmatched. In DNA form, the CDR3 reads TGTGCCAGCAGCCAAGGCCAGCGGGGGGGCCAAGAGACCCAGTACTTC. Translating it yields CASSQGQRGGQETQYF.

The chain's CDR3 is CASSLADTAEAFF. For the CDR3, the DNA is TGTGCCAGCAGCTTAGCCGACACGGCTGAAGCTTTCTTT. The chain couples TRBV7-9 to TRBJ1-1, with D unclear. V shed 0 bases and J shed 6 bases, with 8 bases lying between them. Germline CDR1 reads SEHNR; CDR2 reads FQNEAQ (reference sequence). The CDR3 runs to 13 residues.

The chain carries TRBV5-4 and TRBJ1-2; no reliable D call. This CDR3 spans 14 amino acids. Trimming took 0 bases from V and 2 from J, leaving 8 bases between them. CDR1 and CDR2 (germline): SGHNT, YYREEE (reference sequence). The CDR3 sequence: CASSLGGTNYGYTF. CDR3 nucleotide sequence: TGTGCCAGCAGCTTGGGCGGAACAAACTATGGCTACACCTTC.

The CDR3 region is CASSYTLTGNTEAFF. CDR3 nucleotides: TGTGCCAGCAGTTACACCTTGACAGGGAACACTGAAGCTTTCTTT. The V and J genes are TRBV6-6 and TRBJ1-1, with a weak D call TRBD1 (6 bases). With 2 bases removed from V and 1 base from J, the gap between germline ends came to 11 bases. The CDR3 is 15 amino acids. CDR1 and CDR2 from the germline V gene are MNHNY and SVGAGI (reference sequence).

The genes are TRBV3-1 (or the pseudogene TRBV3-2) and TRBJ2-5, with a possible D match to TRBD2 (6 bases). The CDR3 totals 14 residues. Germline V CDR1 and CDR2: LGHDT, YNNKEL (reference sequence). V was trimmed by 1 base and J by 0 bases, leaving 6 bases between them. The CDR3 protein is CASSQGGDQETQYF. Here the CDR3 DNA reads TGTGCCAGCAGCCAAGGGGGGGACCAAGAGACCCAGTACTTC.

The chain employs TRBV9 and TRBJ2-5; 8 bases map to TRBD1. Germline V gene lookup returns CDR1 SGDLS and CDR2 YYNGEE. This CDR3 is 16 amino acids long. V was clipped by 0 bases and J by 0 bases; unmatched bases: 4. Written as DNA, the CDR3 is TGTGCCAGCAGCGTAGCAGGCAGGGGGCACCAAGAGACCCAGTACTTC. This translates into CASSVAGRGHQETQYF.

The chain links TRBV6-5 to TRBJ1-1; possibly TRBD1 for D (5 bases). Germline values: CDR1 MNHEY, CDR2 SVGAGI. Trimming shortened V by 6 bases and J by 3 bases, and 14 bases separated the two germline ends. The CDR3 sequence is 14 residues long. The CDR3 loop reads CASSNEGRDTEAFF. The CDR3 DNA is TGTGCCAGCAGCAACGAGGGGAGGGACACTGAAGCTTTCTTT.

The chain links TRBV7-2 to TRBJ1-2; possible D gene TRBD1, 5 bases. The CDR3 length is 16 residues. Germline CDR1 and CDR2: SGHTA and FQGNSA. V lost 2 bases and J lost 0, with 13 bases in between. CDR3 DNA: TGTGCCAGCAGCTTATCCCCGGACACCGCTAACTATGGCTACACCTTC. It codes for CASSLSPDTANYGYTF.

V usage is TRBV10-2 and J usage is TRBJ1-2; 8 bases map to TRBD1. This CDR3 is built from 13 residues. The V and J ends lost 6 bases and 4 bases, in that order; junction bases with no gene match: 4. CDR1 and CDR2 (germline): WSHSY, SAAADI. CDR3 region: CASSAGQGYGYTF. The CDR3, as DNA: TGCGCCAGCAGCGCAGGACAGGGCTATGGCTACACCTTC.

V gene TRBV6-5 combines with J gene TRBJ1-1; 7 bases agree with TRBD1. The CDR3 has 13 residues. The V segment lost 6 bases and the J segment 0 bases; nucleotides outside the gene matches: 1. Germline lookup yields CDR1 MNHEY and CDR2 SVGAGI. The CDR3 loop is CASRQGMNTEAFF. The CDR3 nucleotides read TGTGCCAGCAGACAGGGGATGAACACTGAAGCTTTCTTT.

The chain links TRBV5-1 to TRBJ1-4; 7 bases are a match to TRBD1. This CDR3 is built from 14 residues. The V segment lost 3 bases and the J segment 7 bases; nucleotides outside the gene matches: 6. The germline CDR1 and CDR2 sequences are SGHRS and YFSETQ. The CDR3 reads CASSSQGVGEKLFF. CDR3 bases: TGCGCCAGCAGCTCCCAGGGGGTCGGTGAAAAACTGTTTTTT.

The chain couples TRBV19 to TRBJ1-2; perhaps TRBD1 as D (5 bases). The CDR3 is 13 amino acids. Germline V CDR1 and CDR2: LNHDA, SQIVND (reference sequence). Trimming took off 5 bases at V and 6 bases at J, with 13 bases between the two ends. The CDR3 DNA sequence: TGTGCCAGTAGTCTCTCAGGGTTGAATGGCTACACCTTC. Its protein is CASSLSGLNGYTF. Full variable domain (remainder filled in from reference TRBV19 and TRBJ1-2): DGGITQSPKYLFRKEGQNVTLSCEQNLNHDAMYWYRQDPGQGLRLIYYSQIVNDFQKGDIAEGYSVSREKKESFPLTVTSAQKNPTAFYLCASSLSGLNGYTFGSGTRLTVV.

A few counts support this clone. The genes are TRBV19 and TRBJ2-7, with 8 bases identical to TRBD1. In germline, CDR1 is LNHDA, CDR2 SQIVND (reference sequence). V gave up 3 bases and J gave up 4 bases; unmatched junction bases: 5. The CDR3 is made up of 14 amino acids. CDR3 in DNA: TGTGCCAGTAGTATCCGACAGGGGCTGTACGAGCAGTACTTC. Protein: CASSIRQGLYEQYF.

CDR3 nucleotides: TGTGCCTGGAGTCCAACCACAGGGCTGGGTAATGAAAAACTGTTTTTT. Amino acids: CAWSPTTGLGNEKLFF. The chain employs TRBV30 and TRBJ1-4, with D possibly TRBD1 on 6 matching bases. Germline loops: CDR1 GTSNPN, CDR2 SVGIG (reference sequence). This CDR3 is 16 amino acids long. Between the trimmed V and J ends, which lost 2 bases and 4 bases, there was a span of 17 bases.

The chain employs TRBV6-5 and TRBJ1-6, with D tentatively TRBD1 (5 bases). Germline V lookup: CDR1 MNHEY, CDR2 SVGAGI. Between the trimmed V and J ends, which lost 0 bases and 10 bases, there was a span of 10 bases. The CDR3 sequence is 14 residues long. The CDR3 sequence: CASSYSAGSSPLHF. For the CDR3, the DNA is TGTGCCAGCAGTTACTCGGCAGGGTCATCACCCCTCCACTTT.

The chain employs TRBV27 and TRBJ1-1; TRBD1 might be the D (5 bases). The length of the CDR3 is 14 residues. Germline CDR1 reads MNHEY; CDR2 reads SMNVEV (reference sequence). Trimming shortened V by 3 bases and J by 1 base, and 9 bases separated the two germline ends. CDR3 DNA: TGTGCCAGCAGTTTTAATCAGGGGAACACTGAAGCTTTCTTT. Encoded protein: CASSFNQGNTEAFF.

This clone occurred once. This rearrangement joins TRBV6-5 to TRBJ1-2; D possibly corresponds to TRBD1 (6 bases). The CDR3 contains 13 residues. The V end lost 6 bases, the J end lost 7 bases, and 15 bases lay between the germline ends. Germline V gene data show CDR1 as MNHEY and CDR2 as SVGAGI. Written as DNA, the CDR3 is TGTGCCAGCAGGCACCGGGACACCGGTGGCTACACCTTC. Translated, it gives CASRHRDTGGYTF.